This record covers a single T cell receptor (beta chain). These data originate in a study of blood T cell repertoires in COVID-19. Whole-study context: Acute and convalescent COVID-19 samples came from the United States, Italy and Spain.

Participants spanned ages about 18 to 100 years and resided in about 25 US areas. Participants' own reports of clinical history determined their cohort assignment. The ends were cut back, 6 bases at V and 11 bases at J, with 19 bases in the middle. The V gene's germline CDR1 is MDHEN and CDR2 SYDVKM. CDR3 length: 13 residues. This table comes from immunoSEQ multiplex PCR, and its TCRdb copy is limited to in-frame clones, with some not included. The profile shows some 230,000 clones, approximately 84% of them singletons. The source material was PBMCs or T cells enriched from blood (not recorded which). The chain combines TRBV28 with TRBJ1-1; D uncertain. The TCR comes from a middle-aged man who had recovered from COVID-19. As DNA, the CDR3 is TGTGCCAGCAGGTCCGCCACGGTCGGGGATGCTTTCTTT. Translation gives CASRSATVGDAFF.